The T cell receptor beta chain under discussion was sequenced for a study of blood T cells in healthy people across ages. PCR was performed a second time for about 7 to 12 cycles using a sample-barcoded 5' primer and a J-beta primer mix. TCRdb itself ran the 5' RACE reads through MiXCR, one entry per CDR3 protein. This sample has 1.6 million or so distinct CDR3 sequences; about 31% occur once, and the top ten carry approximately 11%. V lost 3 bases and J lost 7, with 13 bases in between. The CDR3 runs 14 residues. The sample holds a few counts of this clonotype. The V call is TRBV12-3 or TRBV12-4, the J call TRBJ1-5; D gene uncertain. The sample consisted of blood. This sequence was found in a woman aged 25 to 45 in good health. The CDR3 reads CASSFGFRVQPQHF. CDR3 bases: TGTGCCAGCAGTTTTGGGTTTCGTGTCCAGCCCCAGCATTTT.